This T cell receptor beta chain derives from a study of radiotherapy plus CTLA-4 blockade in lung cancer. About the research overall: For 18% of patients, objective responses occurred, and roughly 31% had disease control. Points from the study as a whole: TCR clones of tumor origin grew in blood after radiotherapy plus ipilimumab.

The repertoire was sequenced with immunoSEQ multiplex PCR; TCRdb's copy has only in-frame clones and lacks some. The sample shows fewer than 35,000 clones, roughly 70% of them seen only once. The study gave focal radiation plus ipilimumab CTLA-4 blockade to patients with chemo-refractory metastatic non-small-cell lung cancer. This clone has a handful of counts. Its cognate antigen is unknown. Additional DNA sequences in this sample encode the identical CDR3. Germline CDR1 MRHNA, CDR2 SNTAGT. The CDR3 has 13 residues. The V and J ends lost 8 bases and 2 bases respectively, with 11 bases between them. The gene calls are TRBV6-4 and TRBJ2-3; TRBD2 might be the D (7 bases). Sequences were derived from peripheral blood, sampled from a patient treated with radiotherapy plus ipilimumab. This sequence was found in a human donor with non-small cell lung cancer that progressed on radiotherapy plus ipilimumab. The DNA for the CDR3 is TGTGCCAGCGGAGCGGGACACACAGATACGCAGTATTTT. Its translation: CASGAGHTDTQYF.